The 23 T cell receptor beta chains in this list originate from one sample, sequenced in a study of blood T cells in healthy people across ages. A J-beta primer mix and a sample-barcoded 5' primer were used in a second PCR of roughly 6 to 11 cycles. One entry per CDR3 protein, called by TCRdb with MiXCR from the 5' RACE reads. The data show about a million distinct CDR3 sequences, with 51% seen just once and about a fifth held by the top ten. Sequenced: blood. The receptors here all came from a woman aged 55-70 years in good health.

The chain has TRBV6-5 and TRBJ1-5; TRBD1 is a possible D gene (5 bases). Germline V gives CDR1 MNHEY, CDR2 SVGAGI. The CDR3 has 14 amino acids. V dropped 5 bases and J dropped 5 bases, with 13 bases sitting between them. The CDR3 region is CASSPRGIYQPQHF. The DNA for the CDR3 is TGTGCCAGCAGTCCACGGGGGATTTATCAGCCCCAGCATTTT.

J is TRBJ2-1 and V is TRBV12-3 or TRBV12-4; TRBD2 agrees at 12 bases. This CDR3 has 17 amino acids. V lost 6 bases, J lost 7 bases, and 13 bases stayed unmatched. The CDR3 here is CASRGTSGLGKRNEQFF. As DNA, the CDR3 is TGTGCCAGCAGGGGGACTAGCGGGCTAGGGAAGCGGAATGAGCAGTTCTTC.

The V and J genes are TRBV6-2 or TRBV6-3 and TRBJ2-4, with 12 bases that match TRBD1. Trimming at V came to 5 bases and at J to 2 bases, leaving 7 bases not matched to a gene. CDR1 is MNHEY and CDR2 is SVGEGT in the germline V gene. The CDR3 is 17 residues long. The CDR3 sequence: CASSPGQGAPSKNIQYF. The DNA for the CDR3 is TGTGCCAGCAGTCCGGGACAGGGGGCTCCCTCCAAAAACATTCAGTACTTC.

This clonotype has just a few counts. The chain has TRBV7-2 and TRBJ2-3; 15 bases line up with TRBD2. The germline V gene encodes CDR1 SGHTA and CDR2 FQGNSA. The CDR3 runs to 17 residues. Unmatched junction bases numbered 6, after V lost 6 bases and J lost 2 bases. CDR3 protein: CASRGTSGGNFTDTQYF. Here the CDR3 DNA reads TGTGCCAGCAGGGGGACTAGCGGGGGGAACTTCACAGATACGCAGTATTTT.

This clonotype has more than one count but fewer than ten. The rearrangement uses TRBV7-2 and TRBJ2-5, with a weak D call TRBD2 (5 bases). The germline gives CDR1 SGHTA, CDR2 FQGNSA. V lost 2 bases and J 3 bases, leaving 10 bases between the germline ends. The CDR3 totals 14 residues. The CDR3 here is CASSLFGLKETQYF. In DNA, the CDR3 is TGTGCCAGCAGCTTATTCGGACTTAAAGAGACCCAGTACTTC.

This chain uses TRBV14 with TRBJ2-1; 7 positions match TRBD2. Per germline, CDR1 SGHDN and CDR2 FVKESK. There are 15 residues in the CDR3. J was trimmed by 0 bases and V by 5 bases; bases with no gene match: 4. The chain's CDR3 is CASSKGLSSYNEQFF. The CDR3 nucleotides read TGTGCCAGCAGCAAGGGACTAAGCTCCTACAATGAGCAGTTCTTC.

There are a few counts of this clonotype. The chain recombines TRBV2 with TRBJ2-5, with D perhaps given as TRBD1 or TRBD2 (5 bases each). The CDR3 totals 12 residues. Germline V gene data show CDR1 as SNHLY and CDR2 as FYNNEI. The V end was cut by 8 bases, the J end by 5 bases, with 12 bases between. The CDR3 here is CASFVWGETQYF. The CDR3 DNA is TGTGCCAGCTTCGTGTGGGGGGAGACCCAGTACTTC.

This clonotype was observed at least ten times. J is TRBJ2-3 and V is TRBV7-9; D is perhaps TRBD1 (5 bases). V shed 2 bases and J shed 4 bases, with 13 bases lying between them. The V gene's germline CDR1 is SEHNR and CDR2 FQNEAQ (reference sequence). CDR3 size: 15 residues. CDR3 coding DNA: TGTGCCAGCAGCTTACTGAGCCAGGGTTCAGATACGCAGTATTTT. It translates to CASSLLSQGSDTQYF.

This clonotype has at least ten counts. V usage is TRBV13 and J usage is TRBJ1-1; D unclear. The CDR3 spans 15 residues. From germline, CDR1 is PRHDT and CDR2 FYEKMQ (reference sequence). The germline V and J ends were trimmed by 5 bases and 1 base, with 14 bases remaining between them. The CDR3 is CASSPFGFSNTEAFF. The CDR3 DNA reads TGTGCCAGCAGCCCATTCGGATTTTCGAACACTGAAGCTTTCTTT.

V is TRBV28 and J is TRBJ2-7, with 9 bases fitting TRBD1. The length of the CDR3 is 15 residues. Unmatched junction bases numbered 9, after V lost 5 bases and J lost 4 bases. CDR1 MDHEN and CDR2 SYDVKM come from the germline V gene. DNA for the CDR3: TGTGCCAGCAGTCCCCCAACAGGGGGCTTATACGAGCAGTACTTC. It encodes CASSPPTGGLYEQYF.

On this clonotype itself: A read error may account for a junction end that differs from germline. The chain has TRBV9 and TRBJ1-2, with a weak D call TRBD1 (6 bases). The germline V gene encodes CDR1 SGDLS and CDR2 YYNGEE. The CDR3 has 14 amino acids. The CDR3: CASSEGGRHYGCTF. The CDR3 DNA is TGTGCCAGCAGCGAGGGGGGCAGGCACTATGGCTGCACCTTC.

This clonotype occurred many times. The chain couples TRBV7-9 to TRBJ2-7; tentative D call: TRBD1 (6 bases). Between the trimmed V and J ends, which lost 3 bases and 5 bases, there was a span of 14 bases. CDR1 is SEHNR, CDR2 FQNEAQ, per germline (reference sequence). The CDR3 extends over 14 amino acids. DNA for the CDR3: TGTGCCAGCAGCTTGACAGGAGGATCCGACGAGCAGTACTTC. Protein sequence: CASSLTGGSDEQYF.

The chain couples TRBV6-6 to TRBJ2-7, with D maybe TRBD1 (6 bases). The V end lost 5 bases, the J end lost 4 bases, and 12 bases lay between the germline ends. The CDR3 spans 13 residues. From germline, CDR1 is MNHNY and CDR2 SVGAGI (reference sequence). Written as DNA, the CDR3 is TGTGCCAGCAGTGCTTGGCAGGGGTACGAGCAGTACTTC. It translates to CASSAWQGYEQYF.

This clonotype was observed a handful of times. The chain employs TRBV10-3 and TRBJ2-1, with TRBD2 identical over 12 bases. V trimming: 2 bases; J trimming: 6 bases; junction bases outside the gene matches: 2. This CDR3 has 15 amino acids. CDR1 and CDR2 from the germline V gene are ENHRY and SYGVKD. CDR3 sequence: CAISEGLAGTNEQFF. The CDR3 bases are TGTGCCATCAGTGAGGGACTAGCGGGAACCAATGAGCAGTTCTTC.

The sample holds a few counts of this clonotype. V and J are TRBV29-1 and TRBJ2-7; 7 positions match TRBD1. CDR3 size: 17 residues. Trimming at V came to 5 bases and at J to 0 bases, leaving 16 bases not matched to a gene. Germline V lookup: CDR1 SQVTM, CDR2 ANQGSEA. The CDR3 DNA follows: TGCAGCGTTCGAGGTGGACCCGGGACAGAGAGCTCCTACGAGCAGTACTTC. It yields the protein CSVRGGPGTESSYEQYF.

This clonotype was seen once. V gene TRBV6-1 combines with J gene TRBJ1-6, with D possibly TRBD1 on 5 matching bases. V lost 7 bases and J 7 bases, leaving 14 bases between the germline ends. Germline CDR1 reads MNHNS; CDR2 reads SASEGT. This CDR3 region has 14 residues. The DNA for the CDR3 is TGTGCCAGCATTGTCAGGGAACCGAATTCACCCCTCCACTTT. It encodes CASIVREPNSPLHF.

The V call is TRBV6-5, the J call TRBJ1-3; D gene unclear. Germline V gene sequence: CDR1 MNHEY, CDR2 SVGAGI. The CDR3 consists of 15 residues. Between the trimmed V and J ends, which lost 2 bases and 0 bases, there was a span of 8 bases. CDR3 loop: CASSYTAASGNTIYF. CDR3 DNA sequence: TGTGCCAGCAGTTACACGGCCGCCTCTGGAAACACCATATATTTT.

The chain links TRBV27 to TRBJ2-1; no firm D call. CDR3 length equals 13 residues. Deletions cut 6 bases from V and 5 bases from J, with 11 bases between. The germline V gene has CDR1 MNHEY and CDR2 SMNVEV (reference sequence). This CDR3 is CASRSVENNEQFF. The DNA of the CDR3 is TGTGCCAGCAGGTCGGTAGAAAACAATGAGCAGTTCTTC.

This clonotype was observed at least ten times. J is TRBJ2-6 and V is TRBV11-2, with D perhaps matching TRBD1 or TRBD2 (5 bases each). There are 19 residues in the CDR3. V dropped 4 bases and J dropped 0 bases, with 19 bases sitting between them. The germline V gene encodes CDR1 SGHAT and CDR2 FQNNGV. The DNA of the CDR3 is TGTGCCAGCAGCTGGGGGATCTTACCGGGGCACTCTGGGGCCAACGTCCTGACTTTC. Translation gives CASSWGILPGHSGANVLTF.

V is TRBV5-4 and J is TRBJ2-1, with TRBD2 identical over 11 bases. The length of the CDR3 is 15 residues. CDR1 is SGHNT and CDR2 is YYREEE in the germline V gene (reference sequence). The V gene end was trimmed by 4 bases and the J gene end by 8 bases; junction bases not matched to a gene: 8. The CDR3 DNA is TGTGCCAGCAGCGTAACTAGCGGGAGTGGGCATGAGCAGTTCTTC. Residues: CASSVTSGSGHEQFF.

This chain joins TRBV6-1 and TRBJ2-3, with 7 bases aligning to TRBD2. CDR3 length: 15 amino acids. After removal of 2 bases from V and 2 bases from J, the junction contained 4 bases not matched to a gene. CDR1 is MNHNS, CDR2 SASEGT, per germline. Here the CDR3 reads CASSETGTNTDTQYF. In DNA, the CDR3 is TGTGCCAGCAGTGAAACCGGGACTAACACAGATACGCAGTATTTT.

This clonotype was seen repeatedly, ten times or more. The chain couples TRBV20-1 to TRBJ2-5, with 12 bases lining up with TRBD2. Germline V gives CDR1 DFQATT, CDR2 SNEGSKA (reference sequence). With V trimmed by 0 bases and J by 5 bases, 7 bases remained unmatched. The CDR3 totals 16 residues. The CDR3 loop is CSARDGTSGRWETQYF. The CDR3 nucleotides are TGCAGTGCTAGAGATGGAACTAGCGGGAGGTGGGAGACCCAGTACTTC.

V and J are TRBV29-1 and TRBJ2-5; TRBD1 is a possible D gene (6 bases). CDR1 is SQVTM, CDR2 ANQGSEA, per germline. Trimming took 1 base from V and 9 from J, leaving 15 bases between them. The CDR3 has 13 amino acids. The CDR3 coding sequence is TGCAGCGTTGAAGCCGCAGGGGATGGGGCCCAGTACTTC. Amino acid sequence: CSVEAAGDGAQYF.